This is a list of T cell receptor beta chains from one sample in a study of T cell changes during pregnancy in multiple sclerosis. Repertoires were generated with immunoSEQ multiplex PCR, while TCRdb's copy carries only in-frame clones and drops some. Of more than 55,000 clones in the sample, approximately 91% were seen once. Here the sequenced sample was CD4+ T cells from peripheral blood mononuclear cells, taken in the third trimester of pregnancy. Receptor source: a female donor with multiple sclerosis, enrolled in a pregnancy study. The CDR3 runs from the conserved cysteine through the conserved F or W. Each record gives: V gene, D gene, J gene, CDR3 length, clone size, CDR3 protein, CDR3 DNA. A D gene is named only where the DNA matches it firmly. Clone size is stated in some rows and not others, as once, few, many or a class when expanded.

TRBV2	NA	TRBJ1-1	14	NA	CASRGLSMNTEAFF	TGTGCCAGCAGGGGGCTCTCGATGAACACTGAAGCTTTCTTT
TRBV27	TRBD1	TRBJ1-5	14	NA	CASSTAQGAQPQHF	TGTGCCAGCAGTACCGCGCAGGGGGCTCAGCCCCAGCATTTT
TRBV11-2	TRBD1	TRBJ1-5	16	NA	CASSLDLGQSNQPQHF	TGTGCCAGCAGCTTGGATCTGGGACAGTCCAATCAGCCCCAGCATTTT
TRBV6-1	NA	TRBJ2-7	13	NA	CASTLGSSYEQYF	TGTGCCAGCACCCTGGGGAGCTCCTACGAGCAGTACTTC
TRBV9	TRBD2	TRBJ2-7	16	NA	CASSVGGLAALREQYF	TGTGCCAGCAGCGTAGGGGGACTAGCTGCACTACGAGAGCAGTACTTC
TRBV2	NA	TRBJ2-3	13	NA	CASSIGGPDTQYF	TGTGCCAGCAGTATCGGAGGCCCAGATACGCAGTATTTT
TRBV4-3	TRBD1	TRBJ1-1	16	NA	CASSPRQGAFGAEAFF	TGCGCCAGCAGCCCGAGACAGGGGGCTTTCGGCGCTGAAGCTTTCTTT
TRBV5-1	TRBD1	TRBJ2-3	15	once	CASSLSPGGADTQYF	TGCGCCAGCAGCTTGTCTCCAGGGGGCGCAGATACGCAGTATTTT
TRBV7-8	TRBD1	TRBJ1-5	16	NA	CASSPQGGRGNQPQHF	TGTGCCAGCAGCCCCCAGGGGGGACGGGGCAATCAGCCCCAGCATTTT
TRBV19	TRBD1	TRBJ1-4	14	NA	CASSTGQGNEKLFF	TGTGCCAGTAGTACGGGACAGGGGAATGAAAAACTGTTTTTT
TRBV28	NA	TRBJ2-7	14	NA	CASSPKDRTYEQYF	TGTGCCAGCAGTCCAAAGGACAGAACCTACGAGCAGTACTTC
TRBV6-1	NA	TRBJ2-7	13	NA	CASRAHQTYEQYF	TGTGCCAGCAGGGCCCACCAGACCTACGAGCAGTACTTC
TRBV13	TRBD1	TRBJ1-1	15	NA	CASSLPLRGRVEAFF	TGTGCCAGCAGCTTGCCTCTCAGGGGGCGCGTTGAAGCTTTCTTT
TRBV10-1	NA	TRBJ2-7	12	NA	CASSGDTPEQYF	TGCGCCAGCAGTGGAGACACCCCGGAGCAGTACTTC
TRBV6-4	TRBD2	TRBJ2-2	17	NA	CASSGTSGFQNTGELFF	TGTGCCAGCAGTGGGACTAGCGGGTTTCAGAACACCGGGGAGCTGTTTTTT
TRBV5-1	NA	TRBJ1-1	16	NA	CASSLGRDSRDTEAFF	TGCGCCAGCAGCTTGGGTCGGGACTCGAGGGACACTGAAGCTTTCTTT
TRBV21-1	NA	TRBJ2-7	15	once	CASSFAGQGHNEQYF	TGTGCCAGTTCTTTCGCGGGACAGGGGCACAACGAGCAGTACTTC
TRBV6-5	TRBD2	TRBJ2-7	16	NA	CASSYAGLADSYEQYF	TGTGCCAGCAGTTATGCGGGACTAGCGGACTCCTACGAGCAGTACTTC
TRBV7-3	TRBD1	TRBJ1-2	13	NA	CASSSGQGGGYTF	TGTGCCAGCAGCTCCGGACAGGGTGGTGGCTACACCTTC
TRBV18	TRBD1	TRBJ1-5	15	NA	CASSPETGGEQPQHF	TGTGCCAGCTCACCCGAGACAGGGGGGGAGCAGCCCCAGCATTTT
TRBV11-3	TRBD1	TRBJ2-2	15	NA	CASSSRTGETGELFF	TGTGCCAGCAGCTCCCGGACAGGGGAAACCGGGGAGCTGTTTTTT
TRBV7-3	NA	TRBJ2-6	17	NA	CASSSLGRHSGANVLTF	TGTGCCAGCAGCTCCCTCGGTAGACACTCTGGGGCCAACGTCCTGACTTTC
TRBV7-9	TRBD2	TRBJ2-6	15	once	CASSSSGSGANVLTF	TGTGCCAGCAGCTCTAGCGGCTCTGGGGCCAACGTCCTGACTTTC
TRBV5-1	NA	TRBJ2-7	15	NA	CASSEEAGFSYEQYF	TGCGCCAGCAGCGAGGAGGCGGGATTCTCCTACGAGCAGTACTTC
TRBV9	TRBD1	TRBJ1-3	15	NA	CASSVGGTAGNTIYF	TGTGCCAGCAGCGTAGGTGGGACAGCAGGAAACACCATATATTTT
TRBV5-6	NA	TRBJ1-3	14	NA	CASRTRGSGNTIYF	TGTGCCAGCAGGACTAGGGGCTCTGGAAACACCATATATTTT
TRBV6-5	TRBD2	TRBJ2-7	14	few	CASSYYDGRAEQYF	TGTGCCAGCAGTTACTACGACGGGAGGGCCGAGCAGTACTTC
TRBV25-1	TRBD2	TRBJ2-1	17	NA	CASSEGRTSGSTDEQFF	TGTGCCAGCAGTGAAGGCAGGACTAGCGGGAGTACAGATGAGCAGTTCTTC
TRBV2	TRBD1	TRBJ2-3	15	NA	CASVEQGVRADTQYF	TGTGCCAGCGTAGAACAGGGGGTGAGGGCAGATACGCAGTATTTT
TRBV27	NA	TRBJ1-2	12	NA	CASSARSYGYTF	TGTGCCAGCAGTGCTAGGAGCTATGGCTACACCTTC
TRBV6-1	NA	TRBJ1-3	14	NA	CATSTGGSGNTIYF	TGTGCCACCTCTACGGGTGGTTCTGGAAACACCATATATTTT
TRBV5-6	TRBD1	TRBJ1-4	17	NA	CASSLGARGPTNEKLFF	TGTGCCAGCAGCTTGGGGGCCAGGGGGCCGACTAATGAAAAACTGTTTTTT
TRBV28	NA	TRBJ1-5	16	NA	CASSSAVGGGYQPQHF	TGTGCCAGCAGTTCTGCAGTGGGAGGGGGATATCAGCCCCAGCATTTT
TRBV9	NA	TRBJ2-3	18	many	CASSVVLGRDPLTDTQYF	TGTGCCAGCAGCGTAGTTTTGGGCAGGGATCCTCTCACAGATACGCAGTATTTT
TRBV30	TRBD2	TRBJ2-7	14	NA	CAWSPGLADYEQYF	TGTGCCTGGAGCCCGGGACTAGCGGACTACGAGCAGTACTTC
TRBV7-3	NA	TRBJ2-5	15	NA	CASSPRQGLQETQYF	TGTGCCAGCAGCCCTCGACAGGGACTCCAAGAGACCCAGTACTTC
TRBV5-1	TRBD1	TRBJ2-5	16	NA	CASSGGTGGYQETQYF	TGCGCCAGCAGCGGGGGGACAGGGGGGTACCAAGAGACCCAGTACTTC
TRBV9	TRBD1	TRBJ2-7	14	NA	CASSPGQGNYEQYF	TGTGCCAGCAGCCCAGGACAGGGGAACTACGAGCAGTACTTC
TRBV7-9	NA	TRBJ2-5	18	NA	CASSLLLTPTIHQETQYF	TGTGCCAGCAGCTTACTCCTTACCCCCACTATCCACCAAGAGACCCAGTACTTC
TRBV6-6	TRBD1	TRBJ2-7	13	few	CASRGTEAYEQYF	TGTGCCAGCAGAGGGACAGAAGCCTACGAGCAGTACTTC
TRBV25-1	NA	TRBJ2-1	17	NA	CASNDPTGLSSYNEQFF	TGTGCCAGCAACGACCCCACAGGGTTGAGCTCCTACAATGAGCAGTTCTTC
TRBV5-1	NA	TRBJ1-1	16	NA	CASSFSGGTPNTEAFF	TGCGCCAGCAGCTTTTCTGGCGGAACCCCTAACACTGAAGCTTTCTTT
TRBV5-1	NA	TRBJ2-3	13	NA	CASSFPPTDTQYF	TGCGCCAGCAGCTTTCCTCCCACAGATACGCAGTATTTT
TRBV6-5	NA	TRBJ2-5	11	NA	CASSSLETQYF	TGTGCCAGCAGTTCCCTAGAGACCCAGTACTTC
TRBV2	NA	TRBJ1-3	16	NA	CASSEDRLLFGNTIYF	TGTGCCAGCAGTGAAGATAGACTTCTTTTCGGAAACACCATATATTTT
TRBV21-1	NA	TRBJ1-5	14	NA	CASSSYRSNQPQHF	TGTGCCAGCAGCAGCTACCGAAGCAATCAGCCCCAGCATTTT
TRBV12-2	NA	TRBJ1-3	18	NA	CASRSPPPQDYSGNTIYF	TGTGCAAGTCGCTCGCCGCCGCCCCAGGATTACTCTGGAAACACCATATATTTT
TRBV5-4	TRBD1	TRBJ2-6	18	NA	CASSLEQGAEPGANVLTF	TGTGCCAGCAGCTTGGAGCAGGGGGCTGAGCCCGGGGCCAACGTCCTGACTTTC
TRBV27	TRBD1	TRBJ1-2	13	NA	CASRPQGVRGYTF	TGTGCCAGCAGGCCCCAGGGGGTGAGGGGCTACACCTTC
TRBV30	NA	TRBJ1-1	15	few	CAWSVGGLGDTEAFF	TGTGCCTGGAGTGTGGGGGGGCTTGGGGACACTGAAGCTTTCTTT
TRBV30	TRBD2	TRBJ2-1	15	NA	CAWSELAGRYNEQFF	TGTGCCTGGAGTGAACTAGCGGGACGGTACAATGAGCAGTTCTTC